A selection of T cell receptor beta chains follows, all from one sample in a study of T-cell reconstitution after alpha-beta-depleted transplantation in children. TCRdb reanalysed the PCR reads using MiXCR and keeps one entry per CDR3 protein. Of 450,000 to 600,000 distinct CDR3 sequences detected, 15% to 20% appear once; the ten largest clones hold approximately 3%. Sequencing was performed on PBMCs from the stem cell graft donor, taken from the stem cell graft. The source is a human donor who donated a stem cell graft to a child with acute lymphoblastic leukemia. Both conserved end residues are part of each CDR3. Each record gives: clone size, J gene, D gene, V gene, CDR3 protein, CDR3 DNA. D genes are given only for firm matches. Size is omitted from some rows. Given values are once, few, many or a class for expanded clones.

clone size: NA; J gene: TRBJ1-1; D gene: TRBD1; V gene: TRBV5-1; CDR3 protein: CASSPGQGAWTEAFF; CDR3 DNA: TGCGCCAGCAGCCCGGGACAGGGCGCCTGGACTGAAGCTTTCTTT
clone size: NA; J gene: TRBJ2-2; D gene: NA; V gene: TRBV29-1; CDR3 protein: CSVARRTGELFF; CDR3 DNA: TGCAGCGTTGCTAGAAGGACCGGGGAGCTGTTTTTT
clone size: few; J gene: TRBJ1-2; D gene: NA; V gene: TRBV27; CDR3 protein: CASSLSGRAAGYTF; CDR3 DNA: TGTGCCAGCAGTTTATCTGGCAGGGCCGCTGGCTACACCTTC
clone size: NA; J gene: TRBJ2-3; D gene: TRBD2; V gene: TRBV27; CDR3 protein: CASILAGQPDTQYF; CDR3 DNA: TGTGCCAGCATCCTAGCGGGACAACCAGATACGCAGTATTTT
clone size: NA; J gene: TRBJ2-1; D gene: TRBD2; V gene: TRBV20-1; CDR3 protein: CSARMSGRIMLDEQFF; CDR3 DNA: TGCAGTGCTAGAATGAGCGGGAGAATCATGTTGGATGAGCAGTTCTTC
clone size: NA; J gene: TRBJ2-3; D gene: TRBD2; V gene: TRBV12-3/TRBV12-4; CDR3 protein: CASFGSGRTDTQYF; CDR3 DNA: TGTGCCAGCTTTGGGAGCGGGAGGACAGATACGCAGTATTTT
clone size: NA; J gene: TRBJ2-2; D gene: NA; V gene: TRBV27; CDR3 protein: CASSFPSTGELFF; CDR3 DNA: TGTGCCAGCAGTTTTCCGAGCACCGGGGAGCTGTTTTTT
clone size: NA; J gene: TRBJ1-2; D gene: NA; V gene: TRBV7-2; CDR3 protein: CAIGFRTF; CDR3 DNA: TGTGCCATCGGTTTCCGCACCTTC
clone size: NA; J gene: TRBJ2-7; D gene: NA; V gene: TRBV18; CDR3 protein: CASSPQGPGSEQYF; CDR3 DNA: TGTGCCAGCTCACCCCAGGGCCCTGGTAGCGAGCAGTACTTC
clone size: few; J gene: TRBJ2-1; D gene: NA; V gene: TRBV6-2/TRBV6-3; CDR3 protein: CASSSLPFNEQFF; CDR3 DNA: TGTGCCAGCAGTTCGTTACCGTTCAATGAGCAGTTCTTC
clone size: many; J gene: TRBJ2-7; D gene: NA; V gene: TRBV20-1; CDR3 protein: CSATDEGYEQYF; CDR3 DNA: TGCAGTGCCACGGACGAGGGCTACGAGCAGTACTTC
clone size: NA; J gene: TRBJ2-1; D gene: TRBD2; V gene: TRBV5-1; CDR3 protein: CASSFDGPGGVNEQFF; CDR3 DNA: TGCGCCAGCAGCTTCGACGGACCGGGGGGGGTCAATGAGCAGTTCTTC
clone size: NA; J gene: TRBJ2-1; D gene: TRBD2; V gene: TRBV20-1; CDR3 protein: CSARGAGEWYNEQFF; CDR3 DNA: TGCAGTGCTAGGGGAGCGGGGGAGTGGTACAATGAGCAGTTCTTC
clone size: few; J gene: TRBJ2-1; D gene: TRBD2; V gene: TRBV7-3; CDR3 protein: CASSPLSGRLAGGHEQFF; CDR3 DNA: TGTGCCAGCTCCCCACTATCCGGCCGACTAGCGGGAGGGCATGAGCAGTTCTTC
clone size: NA; J gene: TRBJ2-1; D gene: TRBD1; V gene: TRBV19; CDR3 protein: CASRRPGGYNEQFF; CDR3 DNA: TGTGCCAGTAGACGGCCAGGGGGCTACAATGAGCAGTTCTTC
clone size: few; J gene: TRBJ2-1; D gene: TRBD1; V gene: TRBV4-1; CDR3 protein: CASSQDGTDNEQFF; CDR3 DNA: TGCGCCAGCAGCCAAGACGGGACAGACAATGAGCAGTTCTTC
clone size: few; J gene: TRBJ2-5; D gene: TRBD2; V gene: TRBV4-2; CDR3 protein: CASSQDLGVGTSGSPGTQYF; CDR3 DNA: TGTGCCAGCAGCCAAGATTTGGGAGTGGGGACTAGCGGGAGCCCCGGGACCCAGTACTTC
clone size: NA; J gene: TRBJ2-1; D gene: TRBD1; V gene: TRBV20-1; CDR3 protein: CSARDPSTPGQRNNEQFF; CDR3 DNA: TGCAGTGCTAGAGATCCCTCGACTCCGGGACAGAGAAACAATGAGCAGTTCTTC
clone size: NA; J gene: TRBJ2-1; D gene: NA; V gene: TRBV29-1; CDR3 protein: CSVDRGAGNEQFF; CDR3 DNA: TGCAGCGTTGACCGAGGGGCTGGCAATGAGCAGTTCTTC
clone size: few; J gene: TRBJ2-7; D gene: TRBD2; V gene: TRBV5-1; CDR3 protein: CASSLLGTSGLTYEQYF; CDR3 DNA: TGCGCCAGCAGCTTGCTCGGGACTAGCGGGCTCACCTACGAGCAGTACTTC